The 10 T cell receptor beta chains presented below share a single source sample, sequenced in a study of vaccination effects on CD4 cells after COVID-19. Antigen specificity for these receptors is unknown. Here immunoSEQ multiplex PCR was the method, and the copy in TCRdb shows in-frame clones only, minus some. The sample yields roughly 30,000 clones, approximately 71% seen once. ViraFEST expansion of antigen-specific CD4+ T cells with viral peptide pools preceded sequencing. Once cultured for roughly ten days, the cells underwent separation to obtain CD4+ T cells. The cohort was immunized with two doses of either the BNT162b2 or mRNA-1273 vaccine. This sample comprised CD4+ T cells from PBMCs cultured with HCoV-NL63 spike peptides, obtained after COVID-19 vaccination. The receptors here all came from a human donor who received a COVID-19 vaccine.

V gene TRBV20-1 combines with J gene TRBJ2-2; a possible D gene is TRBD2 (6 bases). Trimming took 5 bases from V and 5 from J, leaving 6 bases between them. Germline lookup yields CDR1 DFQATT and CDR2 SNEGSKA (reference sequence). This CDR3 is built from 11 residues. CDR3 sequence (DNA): TGCAGTGCTCGGGGGACCGGGGAGCTGTTTTTT. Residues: CSARGTGELFF.

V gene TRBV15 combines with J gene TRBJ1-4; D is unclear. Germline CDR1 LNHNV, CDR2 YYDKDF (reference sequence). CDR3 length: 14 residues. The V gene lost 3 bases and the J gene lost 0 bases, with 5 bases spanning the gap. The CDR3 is CATSRASTNEKLFF. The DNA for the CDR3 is TGTGCCACCAGCAGGGCCTCAACTAATGAAAAACTGTTTTTT. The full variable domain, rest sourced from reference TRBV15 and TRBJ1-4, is DAMVIQNPRYQVTQFGKPVTLSCSQTLNHNVMYWYQQKSSQAPKLLFHYYDKDFNNEADTPDNFQSRRPNTSFCFLDIRSPGLGDTAMYLCATSRASTNEKLFFGSGTQLSVL.

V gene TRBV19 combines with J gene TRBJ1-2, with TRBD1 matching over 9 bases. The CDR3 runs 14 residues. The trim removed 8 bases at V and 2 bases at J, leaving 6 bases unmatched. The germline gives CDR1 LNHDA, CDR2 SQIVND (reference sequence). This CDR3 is CASDPGQGNYGYTF. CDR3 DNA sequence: TGTGCCAGTGACCCGGGACAGGGAAACTATGGCTACACCTTC.

As DNA, the CDR3 is TGTGCCAGTACTGGGACAGGTTCCTACGAGCAGTACTTC. Translation gives CASTGTGSYEQYF. The chain carries TRBV19 and TRBJ2-7, with TRBD1 matching 8 bases. This CDR3 region has 13 residues. Germline CDR1 reads LNHDA; CDR2 reads SQIVND (reference sequence). Germline trimming cut 7 bases from V and 1 base from J; bases unmatched to any gene: 3.

CDR3 in amino acids: CASSLDRLNNEQFF. The CDR3 nucleotides read TGTGCCAGCAGCTTGGATAGGCTCAACAATGAGCAGTTCTTC. This chain joins TRBV5-4 and TRBJ2-1; D call uncertain. Looked up from germline, CDR1 is SGHNT and CDR2 is YYREEE (reference sequence). The CDR3 extends over 14 amino acids. V lost 0 bases to trimming and J lost 5 bases, with 9 bases between them. The full variable domain, its missing parts supplied by reference TRBV5-4 and TRBJ2-1, is ETGVTQSPTHLIKTRGQQVTLRCSSQSGHNTVSWYQQALGQGPQFIFQYYREEENGRGNFPPRFSGLQFPNYSSELNVNALELDDSALYLCASSLDRLNNEQFFGPGTRLTVL.

The CDR3 nucleotides read TGTGCCACCAGTGATTTGAGGGACAGGGGCGACGAGCAGTACTTC. The encoded protein is CATSDLRDRGDEQYF. The chain combines TRBV24-1 with TRBJ2-7, with TRBD1 matching 10 bases. The CDR3 has 15 residues. Per the germline V gene, CDR1 is KGHDR and CDR2 is SFDVKD. V was clipped by 0 bases and J by 5 bases; unmatched bases: 3.

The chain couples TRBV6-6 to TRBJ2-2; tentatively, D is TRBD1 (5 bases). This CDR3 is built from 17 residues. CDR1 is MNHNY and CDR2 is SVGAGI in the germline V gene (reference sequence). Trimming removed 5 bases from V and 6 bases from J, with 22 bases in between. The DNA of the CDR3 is TGTGCCAGCAGTCCCCTTGGGTCAGGGATGTACGCCGGGGAGCTGTTTTTT. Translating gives CASSPLGSGMYAGELFF.

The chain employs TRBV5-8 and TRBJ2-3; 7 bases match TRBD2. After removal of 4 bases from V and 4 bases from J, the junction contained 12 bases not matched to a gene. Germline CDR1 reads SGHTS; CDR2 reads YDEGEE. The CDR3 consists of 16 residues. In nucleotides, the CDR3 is TGTGCCAGCAGCGGCGGGAGTTCCTGGTTGGCAGATACGCAGTATTTT. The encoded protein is CASSGGSSWLADTQYF.

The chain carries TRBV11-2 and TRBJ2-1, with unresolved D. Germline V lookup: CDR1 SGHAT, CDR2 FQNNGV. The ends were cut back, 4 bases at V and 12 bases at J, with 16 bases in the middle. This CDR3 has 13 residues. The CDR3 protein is CASSSGHSSGQFF. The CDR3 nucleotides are TGTGCCAGCAGCTCTGGGCATTCCTCGGGGCAGTTCTTC.

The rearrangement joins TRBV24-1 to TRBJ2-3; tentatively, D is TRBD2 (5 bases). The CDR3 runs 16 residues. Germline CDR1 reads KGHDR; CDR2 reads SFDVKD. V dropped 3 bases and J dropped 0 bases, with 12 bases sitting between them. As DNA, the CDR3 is TGTGCCACCAGTGATCCCTTAGCGCACAGCACAGATACGCAGTATTTT. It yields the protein CATSDPLAHSTDTQYF.